These T cell receptor beta chains were read from a single sample in a study of CD8+ T cells in alopecia areata. TCRdb's table, derived via immunoSEQ multiplex PCR, lists solely in-frame clones and lacks some. The table includes over 85,000 clones, under 70% detected once. Sequenced material: CD8+ T cells sorted from blood, taken at week 4, from a patient treated with tofacitinib. The receptors come from a human donor with alopecia areata. Each CDR3 is given with its conserved first and last residue. The D gene is left open where the match is weak. Size values are once, few and many counts, or a class for expanded clones, and some rows have none.

v_call	d_call	clone_size	j_call	cdr3_nt	cdr3_aa
TRBV30	.	.	TRBJ2-6	TGTGCCTGGAGCCGCGGCACTGGGGCCAACGTCCTGACTTTC	CAWSRGTGANVLTF
TRBV15	.	.	TRBJ2-5	TGTGCCACCAGCAGGGGCCGGGACGGCCAAGAGACCCAGTACTTC	CATSRGRDGQETQYF
TRBV27	.	.	TRBJ2-7	TGTGCCAGCAGTTTATTTCGGGGCTACGAGCAGTACTTC	CASSLFRGYEQYF
TRBV27	.	.	TRBJ2-5	TGTGCCACCCGGCGGGCCTCGCAAGAGACCCAGTACTTC	CATRRASQETQYF
TRBV7-2	TRBD1	few	TRBJ2-7	TGTGCCAGCAGCGACAGGACAGGGGGCTACGAGCAGTACTTC	CASSDRTGGYEQYF
TRBV6-5	.	.	TRBJ2-2	TGTGCCAGCAGTAACCGGGTCGAGAACACCGGGGAGCTGTTTTTT	CASSNRVENTGELFF
TRBV4-1	.	few	TRBJ2-4	TGCGCCAGCAGCCAAGTCGGGCCCATCAAAAACATTCAGTACTTC	CASSQVGPIKNIQYF
TRBV29-1	.	.	TRBJ2-1	TGCAGTGCTCCCATCTACAATGAGCAGTTCTTC	CSAPIYNEQFF
TRBV5-4	.	few	TRBJ2-3	TGTGCCAGCAGCTTGAAAGGGTCGTCAGATACGCAGTATTTT	CASSLKGSSDTQYF
TRBV30	.	.	TRBJ1-1	TGTGCCTGGAGTGTCGGAAGAGGACCAACTGAAGCTTTCTTT	CAWSVGRGPTEAFF
TRBV25-1	.	few	TRBJ1-1	TGTGCCACCCATTGGGGTATAGGCACTGAAGCTTTCTTT	CATHWGIGTEAFF
TRBV4-3	TRBD2	.	TRBJ2-7	TGCGCCAGCAGCCAAGATAGGACTAGCGCGTTCTACGAGCAGTACTTC	CASSQDRTSAFYEQYF
TRBV7-8	TRBD1	once	TRBJ2-5	TGTGCCAGCAGCCTCGGAACCGGGACAGACGAGACCCAGTACTTC	CASSLGTGTDETQYF
TRBV29-1	TRBD1	.	TRBJ2-7	TGCAGCGTCGATGGACAGGGGACGACCTACGAGCAGTACTTC	CSVDGQGTTYEQYF
TRBV11-2	TRBD2	.	TRBJ2-3	TGTGCCAGCAGCTTAGACCCCCAAAGCGGGGGGGTCACAGATACGCAGTATTTT	CASSLDPQSGGVTDTQYF